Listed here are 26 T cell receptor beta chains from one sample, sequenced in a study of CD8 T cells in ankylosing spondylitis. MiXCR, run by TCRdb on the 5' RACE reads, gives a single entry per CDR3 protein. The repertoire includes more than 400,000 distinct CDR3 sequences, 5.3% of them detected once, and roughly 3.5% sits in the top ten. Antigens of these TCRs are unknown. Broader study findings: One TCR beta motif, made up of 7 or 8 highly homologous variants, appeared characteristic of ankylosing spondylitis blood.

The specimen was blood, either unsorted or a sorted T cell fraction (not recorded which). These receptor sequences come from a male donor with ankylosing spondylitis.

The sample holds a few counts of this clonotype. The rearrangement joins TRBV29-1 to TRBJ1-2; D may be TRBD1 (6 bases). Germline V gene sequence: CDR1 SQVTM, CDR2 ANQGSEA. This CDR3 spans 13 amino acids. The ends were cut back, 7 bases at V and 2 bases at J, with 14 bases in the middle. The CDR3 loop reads CSASNGGNYGYTF. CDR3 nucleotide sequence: TGCAGCGCCTCCAACGGGGGCAACTATGGCTACACCTTC.

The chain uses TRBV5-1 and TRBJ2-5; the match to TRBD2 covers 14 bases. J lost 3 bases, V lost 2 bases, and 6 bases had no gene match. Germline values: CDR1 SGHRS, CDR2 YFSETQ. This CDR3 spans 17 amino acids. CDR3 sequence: CASSFLGLAGVEETQYF. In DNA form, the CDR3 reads TGCGCCAGCAGCTTCCTGGGACTAGCGGGAGTGGAAGAGACCCAGTACTTC.

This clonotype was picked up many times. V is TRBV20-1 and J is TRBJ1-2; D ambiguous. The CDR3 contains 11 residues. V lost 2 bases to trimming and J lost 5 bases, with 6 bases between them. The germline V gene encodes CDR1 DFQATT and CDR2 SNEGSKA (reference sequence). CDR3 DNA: TGCAGTGCTAGAAAGGGTTATGGCTACACCTTC. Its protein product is CSARKGYGYTF.

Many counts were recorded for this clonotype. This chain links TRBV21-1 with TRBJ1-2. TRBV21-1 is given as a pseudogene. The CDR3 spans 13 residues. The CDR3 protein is CASGDNQVGGYTF. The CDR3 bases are TGTGCCAGCGGAGACAACCAAGTCGGGGGCTACACCTTC.

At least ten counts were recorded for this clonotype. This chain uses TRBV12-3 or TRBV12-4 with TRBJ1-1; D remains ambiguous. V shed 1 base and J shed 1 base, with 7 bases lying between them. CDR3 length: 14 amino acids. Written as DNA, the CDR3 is TGTGCCAGCAGTTTAGGGTCCAAGAACACTGAAGCTTTCTTT. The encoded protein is CASSLGSKNTEAFF.

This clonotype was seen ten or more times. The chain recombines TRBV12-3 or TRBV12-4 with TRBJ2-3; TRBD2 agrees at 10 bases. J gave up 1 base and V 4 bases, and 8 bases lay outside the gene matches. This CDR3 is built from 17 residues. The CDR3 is CASSWLAGARGTDTQYF. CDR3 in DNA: TGTGCCAGCAGTTGGCTAGCGGGGGCGCGGGGCACAGATACGCAGTATTTT.

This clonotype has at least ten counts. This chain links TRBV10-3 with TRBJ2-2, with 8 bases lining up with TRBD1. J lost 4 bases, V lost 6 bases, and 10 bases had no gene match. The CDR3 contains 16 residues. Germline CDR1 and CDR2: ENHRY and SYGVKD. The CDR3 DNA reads TGTGCCATCAGGACAGGGGCGCAGGGGCTCACCGGGGAGCTGTTTTTT. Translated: CAIRTGAQGLTGELFF.

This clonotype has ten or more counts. The CDR3 nucleotides are TGCGCCAGCAGCTTGTCGGGGACGGAAGGCTACACCTTC. Amino acid sequence: CASSLSGTEGYTF. The chain employs TRBV5-1 and TRBJ1-2, with D perhaps TRBD1 (5 bases). The CDR3 extends over 13 amino acids. The V end lost 1 base, the J end lost 8 bases, and 12 bases lay between the germline ends. Germline CDR1 SGHRS, CDR2 YFSETQ.

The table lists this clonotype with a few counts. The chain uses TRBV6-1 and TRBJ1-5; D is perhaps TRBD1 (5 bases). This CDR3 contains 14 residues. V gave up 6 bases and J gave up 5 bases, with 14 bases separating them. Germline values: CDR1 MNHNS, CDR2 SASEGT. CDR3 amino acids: CASSSLRGDQPQHF. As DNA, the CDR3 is TGTGCCAGCAGCTCGTTGCGGGGGGATCAGCCCCAGCATTTT.

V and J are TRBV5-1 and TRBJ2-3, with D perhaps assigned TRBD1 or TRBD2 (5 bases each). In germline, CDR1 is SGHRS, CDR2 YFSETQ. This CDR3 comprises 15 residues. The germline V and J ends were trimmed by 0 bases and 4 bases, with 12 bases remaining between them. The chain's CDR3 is CASSLVGLAPDTQYF. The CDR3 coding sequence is TGCGCCAGCAGCTTGGTGGGGCTAGCTCCAGATACGCAGTATTTT.

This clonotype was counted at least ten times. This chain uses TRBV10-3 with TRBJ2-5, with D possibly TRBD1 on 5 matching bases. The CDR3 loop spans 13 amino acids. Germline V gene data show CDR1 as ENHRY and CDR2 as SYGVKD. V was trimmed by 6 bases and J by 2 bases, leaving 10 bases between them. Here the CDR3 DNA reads TGTGCCATCAGGGCAGGGTGGCAAGAGACCCAGTACTTC. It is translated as CAIRAGWQETQYF.

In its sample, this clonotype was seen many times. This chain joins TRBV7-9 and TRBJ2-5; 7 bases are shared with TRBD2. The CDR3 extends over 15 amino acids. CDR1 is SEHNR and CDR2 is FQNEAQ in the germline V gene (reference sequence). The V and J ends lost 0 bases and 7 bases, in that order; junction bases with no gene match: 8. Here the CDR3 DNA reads TGTGCCAGCAGCTTAGCGCTAGCGGAGAGAGGGACCCAGTACTTC. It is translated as CASSLALAERGTQYF.

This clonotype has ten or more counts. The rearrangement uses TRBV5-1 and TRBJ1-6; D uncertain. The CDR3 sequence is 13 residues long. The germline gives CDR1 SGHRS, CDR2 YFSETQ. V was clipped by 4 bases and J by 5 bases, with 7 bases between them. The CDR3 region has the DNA TGCGCCAGCAGCCGCCCTGATAATTCACCCCTCCACTTT. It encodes CASSRPDNSPLHF.

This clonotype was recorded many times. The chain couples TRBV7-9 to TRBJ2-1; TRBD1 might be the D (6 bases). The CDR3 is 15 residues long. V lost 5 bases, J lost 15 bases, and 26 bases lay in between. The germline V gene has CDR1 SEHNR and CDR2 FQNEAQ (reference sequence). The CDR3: CASSRRQVPTALTFF. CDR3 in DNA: TGTGCCAGCAGCCGGAGACAGGTCCCTACTGCCCTTACGTTCTTC.

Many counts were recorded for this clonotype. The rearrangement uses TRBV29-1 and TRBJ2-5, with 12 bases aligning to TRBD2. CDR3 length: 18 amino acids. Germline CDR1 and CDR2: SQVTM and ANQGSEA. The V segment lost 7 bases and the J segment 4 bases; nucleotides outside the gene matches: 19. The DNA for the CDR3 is TGCAGCGGAGGAGGCCTAGCGGGGGGGCCAGTTACCCGAGAGACCCAGTACTTC. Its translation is CSGGGLAGGPVTRETQYF.

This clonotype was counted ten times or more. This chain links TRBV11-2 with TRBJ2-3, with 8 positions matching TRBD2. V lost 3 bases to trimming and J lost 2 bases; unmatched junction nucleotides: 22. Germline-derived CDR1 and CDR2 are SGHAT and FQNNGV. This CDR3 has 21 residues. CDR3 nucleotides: TGTGCCAGCAGCTTGAGACCCTACGGGAGGGCATTCCTGACCCACACAGATACGCAGTATTTT. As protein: CASSLRPYGRAFLTHTDTQYF.

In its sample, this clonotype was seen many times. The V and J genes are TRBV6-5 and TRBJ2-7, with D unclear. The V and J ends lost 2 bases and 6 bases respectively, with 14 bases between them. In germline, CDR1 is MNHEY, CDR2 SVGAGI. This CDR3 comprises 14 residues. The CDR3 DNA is TGTGCCAGCAGTTACGCCTCCTCACCGGGCGAGCAGTACTTC. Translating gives CASSYASSPGEQYF.

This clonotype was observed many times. The CDR3 loop is CASSRTGVEPEAFF. The CDR3 coding sequence is TGCGCCAGCAGCCGGACAGGGGTAGAACCCGAAGCTTTCTTT. The rearrangement joins TRBV4-1 to TRBJ1-1, with 9 bases lining up with TRBD1. In germline, CDR1 is MGHRA, CDR2 YSYEKL. The CDR3 spans 14 residues. Trimming took 4 bases from V and 8 from J; bases not matched to a gene: 8.

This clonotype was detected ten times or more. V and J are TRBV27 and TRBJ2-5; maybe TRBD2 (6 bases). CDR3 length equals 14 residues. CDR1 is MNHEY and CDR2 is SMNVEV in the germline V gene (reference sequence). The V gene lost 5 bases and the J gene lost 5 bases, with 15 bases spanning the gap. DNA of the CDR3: TGTGCCAGCAGTCCCTGGGACTCGCGGGAGACCCAGTACTTC. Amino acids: CASSPWDSRETQYF.

The CDR3 is CASSITPGLAGGADTQYF. The CDR3 bases are TGTGCCAGCAGTATTACCCCGGGACTAGCGGGAGGAGCAGATACGCAGTATTTT. V gene TRBV6-1 combines with J gene TRBJ2-3; 15 bases map to TRBD2. V gave up 5 bases and J gave up 4 bases; unmatched junction bases: 10. Germline V gives CDR1 MNHNS, CDR2 SASEGT. This CDR3 has 18 residues.

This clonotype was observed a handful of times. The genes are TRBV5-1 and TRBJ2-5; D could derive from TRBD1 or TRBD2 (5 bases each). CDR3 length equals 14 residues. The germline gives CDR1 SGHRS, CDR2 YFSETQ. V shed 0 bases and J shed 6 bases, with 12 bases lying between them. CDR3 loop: CASSLAAGTKTQYF. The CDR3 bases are TGCGCCAGCAGCTTGGCCGCAGGGACGAAGACCCAGTACTTC.

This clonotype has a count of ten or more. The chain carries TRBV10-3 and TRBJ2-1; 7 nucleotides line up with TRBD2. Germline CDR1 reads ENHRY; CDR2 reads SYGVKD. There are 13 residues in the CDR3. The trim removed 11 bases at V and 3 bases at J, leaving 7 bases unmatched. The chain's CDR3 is CARASGIYNEQFF. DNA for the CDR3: TGTGCCCGGGCTAGCGGAATCTACAATGAGCAGTTCTTC.

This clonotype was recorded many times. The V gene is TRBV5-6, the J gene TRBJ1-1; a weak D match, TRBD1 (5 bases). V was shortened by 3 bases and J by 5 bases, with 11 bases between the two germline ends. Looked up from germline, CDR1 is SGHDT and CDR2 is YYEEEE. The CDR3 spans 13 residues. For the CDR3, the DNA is TGTGCCAGCAGCTGGGGACTGTCGACTGAAGCTTTCTTT. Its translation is CASSWGLSTEAFF.

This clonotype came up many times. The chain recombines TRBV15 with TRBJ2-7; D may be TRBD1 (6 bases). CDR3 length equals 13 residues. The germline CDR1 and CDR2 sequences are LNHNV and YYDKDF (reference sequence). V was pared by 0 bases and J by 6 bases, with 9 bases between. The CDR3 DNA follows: TGTGCCACCAGCAGAGATAACAGGGCCGAGCAGTACTTC. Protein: CATSRDNRAEQYF.

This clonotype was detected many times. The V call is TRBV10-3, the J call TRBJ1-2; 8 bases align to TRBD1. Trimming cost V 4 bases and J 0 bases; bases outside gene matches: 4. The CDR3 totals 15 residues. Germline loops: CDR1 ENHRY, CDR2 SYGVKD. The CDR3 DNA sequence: TGTGCCATCAGTGGCGGGACAGGAGCTAACTATGGCTACACCTTC. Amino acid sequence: CAISGGTGANYGYTF.

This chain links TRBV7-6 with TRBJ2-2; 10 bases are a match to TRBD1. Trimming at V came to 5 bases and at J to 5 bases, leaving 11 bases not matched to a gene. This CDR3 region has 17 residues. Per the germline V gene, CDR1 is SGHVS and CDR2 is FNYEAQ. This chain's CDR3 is CASSPLLRTGGTGELFF. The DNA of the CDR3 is TGTGCCAGCAGCCCGTTACTCAGGACAGGGGGGACCGGGGAGCTGTTTTTT.